The clone carrying this T cell receptor beta chain came up once. Its antigen is unidentified. The data belong to a study of T cell responses to AZD1222 COVID-19 vaccine. The CDR3 is made up of 15 amino acids. Losses at the gene ends were 3 bases for V and 5 bases for J; bases not matched to a gene: 5. Germline loops: CDR1 KGHSH, CDR2 LQKENI. Study-level findings and limits: White British ancestry dominated among donors, who included more females, and clonal diversity was possibly underestimated. The peak T cell response came first, and repertoires were sampled only after it.

Assay: immunoSEQ multiplex PCR; the TCRdb copy retains only in-frame clones and omits some. The sample has roughly 120,000 clones; roughly 88% are singletons. The sequence came from an adult in good health. The input for sequencing was peripheral blood, taken on day 0 of AZD1222 vaccination. The chain combines TRBV18 with TRBJ2-2; 8 nucleotides align to TRBD2. The CDR3 is CASSPPGGSTGELFF. For the CDR3, the DNA is TGTGCCAGCTCACCTCCGGGGGGGTCAACCGGGGAGCTGTTTTTT.